This TCR beta chain came from a study of control samples from healthy donors and cancer patients. The repertoire was sequenced with immunoSEQ multiplex PCR; TCRdb's copy has only in-frame clones and lacks some. Here the sample spans some 150,000 clones, roughly 95% being singletons. V shed 4 bases and J shed 9 bases, with 5 bases lying between them. The germline V gene has CDR1 KGHDR and CDR2 SFDVKD. This CDR3 is 11 amino acids long. The origin of this receptor is a woman aged 25 to 45 in good health. The material sequenced was blood. The gene calls are TRBV24-1 and TRBJ2-2; D gene uncertain. This chain's CDR3 is CATSDPRELFF. The CDR3 DNA sequence: TGTGCCACCAGTGACCCCCGGGAGCTGTTTTTT.